This T cell receptor beta chain was identified during a study of T cells expressing NK-cell markers (dated by TCRdb to the early 2020s). Broadly, across the study: In sorted CD3+CD56+NKG2C+, CD3+CD56+NKG2C- and CD3+CD56-NKG2C+ T-cell subsets from 7 or 8 donors, TCR beta-chain repertoires were profiled. Randomly selected healthy volunteers, three men and five women, were used as the eight sequenced donors. Among the eight sequenced donors, seven were HCMV-seropositive and one was HCMV-seronegative. Sequencing of the libraries produced 2 x 150 bp reads on Illumina HiSeq 2000/2500, MiSeq or NextSeq. What the authors observed across the whole study: In six donors, the dominant CD3+CD56+NKG2C+ clonotypes ranked among the top 10 CD8+ clonotypes, making up about 1.0-7.5% of CD8+ T cells. Those dominant clonotypes were again the most abundant among CD3+CD56-NKG2C+ cells in a few donors, at about 28.3-65%. It remained unclear whether the expanded NKG2C-expressing T cell clones were specific for HCMV antigens.

A commercial ELISA kit detecting HCMV-specific IgG in serum was used to determine HCMV serostatus. Peripheral blood mononuclear cells were isolated from blood by Ficoll density gradient centrifugation. Sequencing was performed on an Illumina HiSeq 2000. TCR beta cDNA libraries were made by 5'RACE template switching that added a universal primer site and unique molecular identifiers. Priming for cDNA synthesis came from the TCR beta constant segment, and two successive PCR amplification steps followed. In the paper's pipeline: Reads were demultiplexed and grouped by UMI with MIGEC, and clonotypes were assembled and quantified with MiTCR. To exclude erroneous sequences, any TCR cDNA sequence not supported by at least two reads was discarded. Downstream repertoire analysis used the tcR package, and clonotypes were matched across fractions by CDR3 nucleotide sequence plus V segment. VDJmatch was used to annotate antigen specificity against VDJdb, with one amino acid substitution in CDR3 allowed. Following reprocessing of the reads by TCRdb, the data hold one row per CDR3 protein sequence and no DNA is available. TCRdb, rather than the study authors, made the V and J calls. The data table for this sample lists roughly 150,000 distinct CDR3 sequences. Around 20% of the sample is held by the ten biggest clonotypes.

To note about this clonotype: Its antigen specificity is not known.

Inclusive of the bounding cysteine and phenylalanine, the CDR3 is 16 residues long. The DNA is not on file. Taken from the germline V gene, the CDR1 and CDR2 loops are LGHNA and YNFKEQ. The receptor was isolated from a man aged 18-69 years in good health. The chain is encoded by TRBV4-2 joined to TRBJ2-5. The sequenced sample was blood T cells: a sorted CD56 or NKG2C T cell subset, CD4+ or CD8+ T cells, or bulk PBMC T cells (not recorded which). This receptor carries the CDR3 CASSQDPASPQETQYF.